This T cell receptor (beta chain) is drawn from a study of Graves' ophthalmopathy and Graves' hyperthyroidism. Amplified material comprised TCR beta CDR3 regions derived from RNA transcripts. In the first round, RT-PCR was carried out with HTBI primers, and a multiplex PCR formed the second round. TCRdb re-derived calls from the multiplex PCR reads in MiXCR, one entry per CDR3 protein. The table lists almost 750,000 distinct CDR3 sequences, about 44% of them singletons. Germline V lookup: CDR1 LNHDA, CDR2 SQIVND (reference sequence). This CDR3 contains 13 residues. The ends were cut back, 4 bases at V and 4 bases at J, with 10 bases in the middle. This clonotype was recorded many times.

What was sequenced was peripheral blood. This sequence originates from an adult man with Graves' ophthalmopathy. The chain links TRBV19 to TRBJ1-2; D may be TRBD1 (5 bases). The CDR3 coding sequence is TGTGCCAGTAGTAGGGAACAGGCCTATGGCTACACCTTC. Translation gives CASSREQAYGYTF.